This T cell receptor beta chain was identified during a study of neurological immune-mediated disorders. This clonotype came up many times. Its antigen remains unidentified. Findings and caveats of the study: CDR3 amino acid sequences of expanded clones were not shared across subjects, a result suggesting private repertoires in all groups.

The cDNA was generated through 5'RACE incorporating 10-nucleotide random UMIs. The yield of each sequencing run was over 160 million TCR-beta sequences from 15-18 subjects. TCRdb re-called the 5' RACE reads with MiXCR, one entry per CDR3 protein. The repertoire includes around 83,000 distinct CDR3 sequences, 13% to 15% of them detected once, and roughly 7% sits in the top ten. The germline V gene encodes CDR1 DFQATT and CDR2 SNEGSKA (reference sequence). This CDR3 has 14 amino acids. Trimming stripped 0 bases from V and 2 bases from J, with 10 bases between. Stored at -80 C, 2 million PBMCs were the source of the unsorted libraries.

Material for sequencing was PBMCs. The chain links TRBV20-1 to TRBJ1-2; a weak D match, TRBD1 (5 bases). The source of this sequence is a woman aged 45-60 years in good health. The CDR3 loop reads CSARDDGANYGYTF. The CDR3 DNA reads TGCAGTGCTAGAGATGACGGGGCCAACTATGGCTACACCTTC.